This is a list of T cell receptor beta chains from one sample in a study of blood T cell repertoires in COVID-19. The protocol was immunoSEQ multiplex PCR, while the TCRdb copy is restricted to in-frame clones and leaves out a portion. The table shows 200,000 or so clones, with approximately 84% occurring only once. Sequenced input: PBMCs or T cells enriched from blood (not recorded which). Receptors were obtained from a man aged 60 to 69 who had recovered from COVID-19. Both conserved end residues are part of each CDR3. D genes are given only for firm matches.

j_call	v_call	d_call	cdr3_aa	cdr3_nt
TRBJ1-1	TRBV2	.	CASSETWTEAFF	TGTGCCAGCAGTGAAACATGGACTGAAGCTTTCTTT
TRBJ1-2	TRBV5-4	.	CASSLAAGPAYHYGYTF	TGTGCCAGCAGCTTGGCAGCGGGACCGGCCTACCATTATGGCTACACCTTC
TRBJ2-2	TRBV6-5	.	CASSAGLQVAGELFF	TGTGCCAGCAGCGCCGGGCTACAGGTTGCCGGGGAGCTGTTTTTT
TRBJ1-5	TRBV7-8	.	CASSLAGAAGVSNQPQHF	TGTGCCAGCAGCCTCGCAGGAGCGGCAGGGGTGAGCAATCAGCCCCAGCATTTT
TRBJ1-2	TRBV18	TRBD1	CASSPGQLNYGYTF	TGTGCCAGCTCACCGGGACAGCTCAACTATGGCTACACCTTC
TRBJ2-5	TRBV5-1	.	CASSKNTGGARETQYF	TGCGCCAGCAGCAAAAATACTGGGGGGGCCCGGGAGACCCAGTACTTC
TRBJ2-3	TRBV5-1	TRBD2	CASSWGLAGGLGDTQYF	TGCGCCAGCAGCTGGGGACTAGCGGGGGGGCTAGGAGATACGCAGTATTTT
TRBJ2-2	TRBV19	.	CASSIVRVNTGELFF	TGTGCCAGTAGTATAGTGAGGGTGAACACCGGGGAGCTGTTTTTT
TRBJ2-2	TRBV5-4	.	CASSTRETANTGELFF	TGTGCCAGCAGCACAAGAGAAACAGCGAACACCGGGGAGCTGTTTTTT
TRBJ2-1	TRBV3-1/TRBV3-2	.	CASSRGAAGYNEQFF	TGTGCCAGCAGCCGTGGGGCGGCGGGGTACAATGAGCAGTTCTTC
TRBJ2-3	TRBV19	TRBD2	CASSISGGGALDTQYF	TGTGCCAGTAGTATTAGTGGCGGGGGGGCCCTGGATACGCAGTATTTT